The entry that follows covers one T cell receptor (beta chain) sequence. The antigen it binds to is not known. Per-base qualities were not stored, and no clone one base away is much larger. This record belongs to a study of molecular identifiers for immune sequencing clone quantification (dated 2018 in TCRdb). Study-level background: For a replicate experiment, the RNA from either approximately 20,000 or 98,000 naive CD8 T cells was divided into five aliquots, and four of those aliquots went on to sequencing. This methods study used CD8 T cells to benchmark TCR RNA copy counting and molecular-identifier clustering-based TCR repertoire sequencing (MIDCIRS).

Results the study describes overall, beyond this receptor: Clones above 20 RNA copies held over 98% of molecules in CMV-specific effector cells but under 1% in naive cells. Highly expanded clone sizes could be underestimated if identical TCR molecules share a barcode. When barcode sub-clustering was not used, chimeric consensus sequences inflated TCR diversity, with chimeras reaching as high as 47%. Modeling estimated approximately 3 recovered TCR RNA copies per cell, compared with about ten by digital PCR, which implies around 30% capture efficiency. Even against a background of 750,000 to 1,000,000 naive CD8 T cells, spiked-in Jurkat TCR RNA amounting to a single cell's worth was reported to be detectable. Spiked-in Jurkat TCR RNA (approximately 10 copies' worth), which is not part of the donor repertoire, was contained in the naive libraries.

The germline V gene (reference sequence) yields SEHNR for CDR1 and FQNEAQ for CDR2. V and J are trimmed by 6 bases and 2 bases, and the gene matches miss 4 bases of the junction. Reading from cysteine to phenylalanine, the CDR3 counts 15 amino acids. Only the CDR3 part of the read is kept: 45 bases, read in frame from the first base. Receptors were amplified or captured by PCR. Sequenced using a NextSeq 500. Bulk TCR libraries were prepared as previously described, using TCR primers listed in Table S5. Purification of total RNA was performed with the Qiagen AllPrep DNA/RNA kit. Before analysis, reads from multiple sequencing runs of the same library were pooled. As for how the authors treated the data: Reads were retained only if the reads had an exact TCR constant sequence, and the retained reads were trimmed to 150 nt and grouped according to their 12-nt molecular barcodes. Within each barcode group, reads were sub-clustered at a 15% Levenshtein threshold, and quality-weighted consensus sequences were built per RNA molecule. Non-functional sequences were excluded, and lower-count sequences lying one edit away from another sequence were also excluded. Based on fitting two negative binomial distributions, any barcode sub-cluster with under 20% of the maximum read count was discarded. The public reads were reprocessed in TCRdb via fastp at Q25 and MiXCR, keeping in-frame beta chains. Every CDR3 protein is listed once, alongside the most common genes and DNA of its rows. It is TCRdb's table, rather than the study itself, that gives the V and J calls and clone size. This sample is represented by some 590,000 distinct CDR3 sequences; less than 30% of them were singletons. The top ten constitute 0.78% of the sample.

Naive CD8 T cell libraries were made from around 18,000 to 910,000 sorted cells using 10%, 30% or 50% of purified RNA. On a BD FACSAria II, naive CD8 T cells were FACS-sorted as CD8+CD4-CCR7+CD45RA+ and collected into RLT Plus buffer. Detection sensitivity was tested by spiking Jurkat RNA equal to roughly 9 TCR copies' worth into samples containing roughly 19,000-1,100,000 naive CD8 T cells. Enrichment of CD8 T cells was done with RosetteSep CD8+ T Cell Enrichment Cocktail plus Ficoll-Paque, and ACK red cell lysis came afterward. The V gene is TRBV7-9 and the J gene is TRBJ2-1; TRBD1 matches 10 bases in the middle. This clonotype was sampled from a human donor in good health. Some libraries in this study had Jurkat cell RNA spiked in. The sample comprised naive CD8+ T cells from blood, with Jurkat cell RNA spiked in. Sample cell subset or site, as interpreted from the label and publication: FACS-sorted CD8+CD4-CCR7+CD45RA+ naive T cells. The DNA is TGTGCCAGCAGAAAGGGACAGGGGACCTACAATGAGCAGTTCTTC. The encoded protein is CASRKGQGTYNEQFF.